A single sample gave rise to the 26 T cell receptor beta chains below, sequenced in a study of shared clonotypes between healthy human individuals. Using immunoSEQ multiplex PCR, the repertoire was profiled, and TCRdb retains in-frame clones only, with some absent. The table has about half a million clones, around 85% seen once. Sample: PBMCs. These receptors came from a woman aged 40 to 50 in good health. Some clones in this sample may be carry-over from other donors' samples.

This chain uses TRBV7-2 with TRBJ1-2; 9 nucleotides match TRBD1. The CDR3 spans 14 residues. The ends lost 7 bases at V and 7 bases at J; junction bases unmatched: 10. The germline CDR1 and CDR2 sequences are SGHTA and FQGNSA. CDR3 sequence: CASTRQGQGFGYTF. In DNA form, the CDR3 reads TGTGCCAGCACCAGACAAGGACAGGGGTTTGGCTACACCTTC.

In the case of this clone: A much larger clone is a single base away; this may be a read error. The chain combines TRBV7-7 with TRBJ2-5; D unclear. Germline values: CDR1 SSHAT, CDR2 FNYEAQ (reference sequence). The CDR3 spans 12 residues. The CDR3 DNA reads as TGTGCTAGCAGTCTGACGACGGAGACCCAGTACTTC. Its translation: CASSLTTETQYF.

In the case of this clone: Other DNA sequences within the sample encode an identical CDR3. The chain's CDR3 is CASSVTSGNTGELFF. CDR3 nucleotide sequence: TGTGCCAGCAGCGTTACTTCGGGAAACACCGGGGAGCTGTTTTTT. V gene TRBV9 combines with J gene TRBJ2-2; a weak D match, TRBD2 (5 bases). Germline CDR1 SGDLS, CDR2 YYNGEE. CDR3 size: 15 residues. Trimming cost V 2 bases and J 2 bases, with 10 bases left between them.

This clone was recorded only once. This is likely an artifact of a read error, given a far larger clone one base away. The CDR3 is CASSPRQGGNTGAFF. The CDR3 nucleotides are TGTGCCAGCTCACCACGACAGGGAGGGAACACTGGAGCTTTCTTT. This chain links TRBV18 with TRBJ1-1, with 7 bases identical to TRBD1. The CDR3 length is 15 residues. The germline V gene has CDR1 KGHSH and CDR2 LQKENI.

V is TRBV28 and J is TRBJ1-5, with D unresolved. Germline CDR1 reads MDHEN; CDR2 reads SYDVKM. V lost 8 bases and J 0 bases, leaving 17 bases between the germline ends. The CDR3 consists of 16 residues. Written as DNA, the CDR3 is TGTGCCAGCGTGAGGGAGAGGGTCTATAGCAATCAGCCCCAGCATTTT. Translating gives CASVRERVYSNQPQHF.

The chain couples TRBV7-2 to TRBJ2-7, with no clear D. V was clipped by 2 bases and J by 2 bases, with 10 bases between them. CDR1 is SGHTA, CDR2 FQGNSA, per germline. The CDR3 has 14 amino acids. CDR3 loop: CASSLSRFTYEQYF. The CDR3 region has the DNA TGTGCCAGCAGCTTATCTAGATTTACCTACGAGCAGTACTTC.

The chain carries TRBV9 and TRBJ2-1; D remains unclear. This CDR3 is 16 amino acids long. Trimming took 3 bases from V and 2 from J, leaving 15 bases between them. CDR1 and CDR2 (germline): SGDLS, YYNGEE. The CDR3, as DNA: TGTGCCAGCAGCGGACACAACACCGGACCCTACAATGAGCAGTTCTTC. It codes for CASSGHNTGPYNEQFF.

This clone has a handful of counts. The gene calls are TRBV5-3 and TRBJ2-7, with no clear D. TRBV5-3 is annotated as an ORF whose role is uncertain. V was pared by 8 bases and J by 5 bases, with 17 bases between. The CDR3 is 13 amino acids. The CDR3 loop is CASSLSSIHEQYF. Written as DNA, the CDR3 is TGTGCCAGCAGCCTCTCCTCCATCCACGAGCAGTACTTC.

The CDR3 spells CASSEATGAGANVLTF. The CDR3 DNA reads TGTGCCAGCAGTGAAGCTACAGGGGCTGGGGCCAACGTCCTGACTTTC. The V and J genes are TRBV2 and TRBJ2-6; 7 nucleotides agree with TRBD1. Germline assignment: CDR1 SNHLY and CDR2 FYNNEI. CDR3 size: 16 residues. Trimming took 0 bases from V and 2 from J; bases not matched to a gene: 1.

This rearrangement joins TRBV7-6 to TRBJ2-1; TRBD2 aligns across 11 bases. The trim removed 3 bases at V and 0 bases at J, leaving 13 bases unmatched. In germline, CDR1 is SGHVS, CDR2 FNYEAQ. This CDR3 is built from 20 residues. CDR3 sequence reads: CASSFRILAGGVSSYNEQFF. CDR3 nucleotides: TGTGCCAGCAGCTTCAGAATCTTAGCGGGAGGGGTGAGCTCCTACAATGAGCAGTTCTTC. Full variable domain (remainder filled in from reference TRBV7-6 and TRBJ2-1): GAGVSQSPRYKVTKRGQDVALRCDPISGHVSLYWYRQALGQGPEFLTYFNYEAQQDKSGLPNDRFSAERPEGSISTLTIQRTEQRDSAMYRCASSFRILAGGVSSYNEQFFGPGTRLTVL.

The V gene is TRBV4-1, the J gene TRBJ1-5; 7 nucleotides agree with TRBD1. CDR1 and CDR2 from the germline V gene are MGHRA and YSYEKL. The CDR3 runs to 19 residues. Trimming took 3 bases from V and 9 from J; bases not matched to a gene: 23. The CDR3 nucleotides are TGCGCCAGCAGCCAGGGGGGAATCACAGGGGACAGAAGGGCAGGGCCCCAGCATTTT. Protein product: CASSQGGITGDRRAGPQHF.

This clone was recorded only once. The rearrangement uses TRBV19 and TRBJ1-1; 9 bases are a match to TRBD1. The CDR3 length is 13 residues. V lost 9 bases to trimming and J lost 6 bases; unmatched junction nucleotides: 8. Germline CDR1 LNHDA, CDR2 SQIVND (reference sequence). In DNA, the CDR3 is TGTGCCAGCAAACAGGGGGCGAGGGCTGAAGCTTTCTTT. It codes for CASKQGARAEAFF.

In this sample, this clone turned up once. The CDR3 loop is CAWSVLRGRHPYEQYF. CDR3 in DNA: TGTGCCTGGAGTGTTCTCAGGGGCCGCCATCCCTACGAGCAGTACTTC. The chain uses TRBV30 and TRBJ2-7; maybe TRBD1 (6 bases). Germline V gene lookup returns CDR1 GTSNPN and CDR2 SVGIG (reference sequence). The V end lost 0 bases, the J end lost 2 bases, and 17 bases lay between the germline ends. The CDR3 is 16 amino acids.

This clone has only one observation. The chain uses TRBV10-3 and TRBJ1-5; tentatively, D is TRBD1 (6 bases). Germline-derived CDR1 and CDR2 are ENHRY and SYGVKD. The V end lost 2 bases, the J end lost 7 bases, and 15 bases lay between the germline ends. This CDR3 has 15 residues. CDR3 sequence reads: CAISETGGAGQPQHF. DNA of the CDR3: TGTGCCATCAGTGAGACGGGGGGGGCTGGGCAGCCCCAGCATTTT.

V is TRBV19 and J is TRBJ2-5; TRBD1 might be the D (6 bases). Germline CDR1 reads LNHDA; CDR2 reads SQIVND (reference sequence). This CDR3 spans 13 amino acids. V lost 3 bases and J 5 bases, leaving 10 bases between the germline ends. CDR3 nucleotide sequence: TGTGCCAGTAGTATGGTGAGGGGGGAGACCCAGTACTTC. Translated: CASSMVRGETQYF.

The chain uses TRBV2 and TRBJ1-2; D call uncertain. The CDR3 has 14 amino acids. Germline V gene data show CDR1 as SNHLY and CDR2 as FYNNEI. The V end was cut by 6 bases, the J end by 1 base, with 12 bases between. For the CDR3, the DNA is TGTGCCAGCAGCCTCCGACGGGGTAACTATGGCTACACCTTC. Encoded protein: CASSLRRGNYGYTF.

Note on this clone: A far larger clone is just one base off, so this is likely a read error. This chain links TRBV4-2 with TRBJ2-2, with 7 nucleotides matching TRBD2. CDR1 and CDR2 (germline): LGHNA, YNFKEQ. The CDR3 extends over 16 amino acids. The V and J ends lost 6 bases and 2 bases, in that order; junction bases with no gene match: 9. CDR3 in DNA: TGTGCCAGCAGTCTAGTGGGAGGGCTCAACACCGGGGAGCTGTTTTTT. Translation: CASSLVGGLNTGELFF.

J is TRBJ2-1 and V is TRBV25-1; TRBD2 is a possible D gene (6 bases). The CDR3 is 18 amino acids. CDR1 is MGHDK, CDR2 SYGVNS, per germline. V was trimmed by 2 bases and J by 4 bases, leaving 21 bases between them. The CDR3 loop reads CASSEGYKGRTGYNEQFF. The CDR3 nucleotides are TGTGCCAGCAGTGAAGGTTACAAGGGGAGGACTGGATACAATGAGCAGTTCTTC.

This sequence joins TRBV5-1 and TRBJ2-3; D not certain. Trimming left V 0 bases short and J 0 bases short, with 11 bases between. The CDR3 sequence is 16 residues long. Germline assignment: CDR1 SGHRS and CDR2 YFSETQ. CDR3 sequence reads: CASSLAVAPSTDTQYF. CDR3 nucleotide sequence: TGCGCCAGCAGCTTGGCGGTAGCTCCTAGCACAGATACGCAGTATTTT.

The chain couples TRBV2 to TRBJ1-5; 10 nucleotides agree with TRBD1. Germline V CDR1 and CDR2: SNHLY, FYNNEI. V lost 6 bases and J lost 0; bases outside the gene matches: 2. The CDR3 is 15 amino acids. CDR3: CASRDRGHSNQPQHF. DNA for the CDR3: TGTGCCAGCAGAGACAGGGGGCATAGCAATCAGCCCCAGCATTTT.

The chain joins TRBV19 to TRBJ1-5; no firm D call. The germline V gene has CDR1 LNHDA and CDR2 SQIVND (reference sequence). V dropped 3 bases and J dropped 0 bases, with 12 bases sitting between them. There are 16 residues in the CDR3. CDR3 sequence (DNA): TGTGCCAGTAGTATGGCCCTAACAGTTAGCAATCAGCCCCAGCATTTT. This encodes CASSMALTVSNQPQHF.

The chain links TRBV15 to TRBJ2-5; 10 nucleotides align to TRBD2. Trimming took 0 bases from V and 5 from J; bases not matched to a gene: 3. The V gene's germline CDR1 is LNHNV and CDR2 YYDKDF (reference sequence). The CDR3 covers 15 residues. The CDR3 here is CATSRELAGWETQYF. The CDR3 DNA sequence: TGTGCCACCAGCAGAGAACTAGCGGGATGGGAGACCCAGTACTTC.

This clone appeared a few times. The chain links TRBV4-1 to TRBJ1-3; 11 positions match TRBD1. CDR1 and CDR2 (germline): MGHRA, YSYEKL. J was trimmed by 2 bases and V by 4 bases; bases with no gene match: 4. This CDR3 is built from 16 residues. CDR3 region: CASSPTDRGPGNTIYF. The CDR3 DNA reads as TGCGCCAGCAGCCCCACGGACAGGGGGCCTGGAAACACCATATATTTT.

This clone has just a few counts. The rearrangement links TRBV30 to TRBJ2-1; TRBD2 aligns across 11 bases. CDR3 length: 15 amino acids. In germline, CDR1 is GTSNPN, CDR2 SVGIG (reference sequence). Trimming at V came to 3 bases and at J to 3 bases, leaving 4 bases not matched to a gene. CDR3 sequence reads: CAWSITSGGYNEQFF. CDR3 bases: TGTGCCTGGAGCATCACTAGCGGGGGCTACAATGAGCAGTTCTTC.

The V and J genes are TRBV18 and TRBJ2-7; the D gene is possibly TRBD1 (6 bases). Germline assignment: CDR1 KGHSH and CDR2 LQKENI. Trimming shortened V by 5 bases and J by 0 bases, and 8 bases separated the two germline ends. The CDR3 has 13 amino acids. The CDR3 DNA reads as TGTGCCAGCTCAGGGGACAACTCCTACGAGCAGTACTTC. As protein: CASSGDNSYEQYF.

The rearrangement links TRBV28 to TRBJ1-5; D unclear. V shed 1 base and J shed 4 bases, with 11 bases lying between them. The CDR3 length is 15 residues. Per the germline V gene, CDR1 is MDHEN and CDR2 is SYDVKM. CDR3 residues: CASSLYPPLNQPQHF. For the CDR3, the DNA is TGTGCCAGCAGTTTATACCCACCCTTGAATCAGCCCCAGCATTTT.